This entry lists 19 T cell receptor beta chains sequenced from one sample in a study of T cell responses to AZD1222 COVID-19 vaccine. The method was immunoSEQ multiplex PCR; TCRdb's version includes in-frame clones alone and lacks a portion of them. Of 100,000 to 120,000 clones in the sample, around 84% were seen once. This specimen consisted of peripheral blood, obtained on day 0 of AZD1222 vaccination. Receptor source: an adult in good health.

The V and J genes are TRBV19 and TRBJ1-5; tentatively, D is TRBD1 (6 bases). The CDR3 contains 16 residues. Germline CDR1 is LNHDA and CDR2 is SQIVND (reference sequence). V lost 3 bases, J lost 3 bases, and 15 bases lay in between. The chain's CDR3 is CASSIDSSGDNQPQHF. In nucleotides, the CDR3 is TGTGCCAGTAGTATTGATTCTTCAGGGGACAATCAGCCCCAGCATTTT.

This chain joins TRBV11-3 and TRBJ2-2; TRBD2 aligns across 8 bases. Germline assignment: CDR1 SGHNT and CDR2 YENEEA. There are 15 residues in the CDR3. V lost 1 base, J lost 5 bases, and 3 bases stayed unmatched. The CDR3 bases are TGTGCCAGCAGCTTAGCGGGGGGGAAAACCGGGGAGCTGTTTTTT. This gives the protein CASSLAGGKTGELFF. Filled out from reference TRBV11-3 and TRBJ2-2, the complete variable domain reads EAGVVQSPRYKIIEKKQPVAFWCNPISGHNTLYWYLQNLGQGPELLIRYENEEAVDDSQLPKDRFSAERLKGVDSTLKIQPAELGDSAVYLCASSLAGGKTGELFFGEGSRLTVL.

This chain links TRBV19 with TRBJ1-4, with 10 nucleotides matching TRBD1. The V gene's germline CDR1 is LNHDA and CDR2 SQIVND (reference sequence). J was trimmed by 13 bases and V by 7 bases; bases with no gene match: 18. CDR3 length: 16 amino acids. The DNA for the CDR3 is TGTGCCAGTACCCGTTCTGGATCGGGGACAGGGGACGGACTGTTTTTT. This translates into CASTRSGSGTGDGLFF.

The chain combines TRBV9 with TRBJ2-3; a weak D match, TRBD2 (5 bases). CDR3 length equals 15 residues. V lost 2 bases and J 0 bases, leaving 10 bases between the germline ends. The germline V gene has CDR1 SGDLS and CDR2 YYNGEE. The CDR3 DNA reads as TGTGCCAGCAGCGTCAAGCGGATTAGCACAGATACGCAGTATTTT. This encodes CASSVKRISTDTQYF.

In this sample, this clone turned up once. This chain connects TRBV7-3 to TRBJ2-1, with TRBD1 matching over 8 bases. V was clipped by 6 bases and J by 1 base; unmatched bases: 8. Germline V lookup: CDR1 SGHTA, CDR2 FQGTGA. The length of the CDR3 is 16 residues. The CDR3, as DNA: TGTGCCAGCAGACCCGGGACAGGAGCTTCCTACAATGAGCAGTTCTTC. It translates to CASRPGTGASYNEQFF.

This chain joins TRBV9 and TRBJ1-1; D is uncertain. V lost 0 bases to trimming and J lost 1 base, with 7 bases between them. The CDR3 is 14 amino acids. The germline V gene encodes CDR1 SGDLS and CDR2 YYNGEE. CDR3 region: CASSVVPGNTEAFF. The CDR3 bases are TGTGCCAGCAGCGTAGTACCGGGGAACACTGAAGCTTTCTTT.

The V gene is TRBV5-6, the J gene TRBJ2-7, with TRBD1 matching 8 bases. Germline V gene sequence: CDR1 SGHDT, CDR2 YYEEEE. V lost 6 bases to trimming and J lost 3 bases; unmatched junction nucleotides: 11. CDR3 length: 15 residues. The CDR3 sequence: CASKFLPDRDYEQYF. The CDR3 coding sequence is TGTGCCAGCAAATTTTTACCGGACAGGGACTACGAGCAGTACTTC.

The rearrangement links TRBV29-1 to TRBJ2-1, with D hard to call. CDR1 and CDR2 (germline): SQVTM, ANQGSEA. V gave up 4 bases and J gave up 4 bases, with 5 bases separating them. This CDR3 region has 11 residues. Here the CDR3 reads CSVVGYNEQFF. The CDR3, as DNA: TGCAGCGTTGTGGGTTACAATGAGCAGTTCTTC.

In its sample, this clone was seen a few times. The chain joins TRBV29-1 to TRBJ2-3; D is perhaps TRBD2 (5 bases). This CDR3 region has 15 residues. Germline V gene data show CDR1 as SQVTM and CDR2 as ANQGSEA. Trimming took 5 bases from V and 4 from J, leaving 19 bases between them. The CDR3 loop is CSVYFRGTWSDTQYF. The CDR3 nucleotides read TGCAGCGTTTATTTCCGGGGTACTTGGTCAGATACGCAGTATTTT.

In DNA, the CDR3 is TGTGCCAGTAGCCCAAACGGGGGGCCGAGGAATGAGCAGTTCTTC. This gives the protein CASSPNGGPRNEQFF. The chain uses TRBV19 and TRBJ2-1, with TRBD2 as a possible D gene (7 bases). V dropped 6 bases and J dropped 7 bases, with 19 bases sitting between them. Germline V lookup: CDR1 LNHDA, CDR2 SQIVND (reference sequence). The CDR3 has 15 residues.

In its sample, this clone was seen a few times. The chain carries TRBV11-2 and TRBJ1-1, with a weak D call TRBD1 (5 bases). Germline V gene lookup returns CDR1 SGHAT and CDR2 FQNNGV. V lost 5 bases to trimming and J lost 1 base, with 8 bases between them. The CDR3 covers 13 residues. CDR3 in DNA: TGTGCCAGCAGCGCCACAGGGAACACTGAAGCTTTCTTT. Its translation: CASSATGNTEAFF. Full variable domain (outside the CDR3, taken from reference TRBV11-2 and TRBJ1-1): EAGVAQSPRYKIIEKRQSVAFWCNPISGHATLYWYQQILGQGPKLLIQFQNNGVVDDSQLPKDRFSAERLKGVDSTLKIQPAKLEDSAVYLCASSATGNTEAFFGQGTRLTVV.

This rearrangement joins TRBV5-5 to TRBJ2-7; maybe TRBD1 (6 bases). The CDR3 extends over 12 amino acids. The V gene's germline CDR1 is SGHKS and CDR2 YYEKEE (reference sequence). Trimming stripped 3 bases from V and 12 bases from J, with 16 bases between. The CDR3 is CASSWDTSSRYF. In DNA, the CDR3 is TGTGCCAGCAGCTGGGACACCTCAAGCCGGTACTTC. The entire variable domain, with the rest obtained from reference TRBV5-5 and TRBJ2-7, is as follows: DAGVTQSPTHLIKTRGQQVTLRCSPISGHKSVSWYQQVLGQGPQFIFQYYEKEERGRGNFPDRFSARQFPNYSSELNVNALLLGDSALYLCASSWDTSSRYFGPGTRLTVT.

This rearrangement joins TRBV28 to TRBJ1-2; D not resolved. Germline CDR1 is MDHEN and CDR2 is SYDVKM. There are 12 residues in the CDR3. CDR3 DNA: TGTGTCTCTGGGGTTGAAAGCTATGGCTACACCTTC. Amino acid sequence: CVSGVESYGYTF.

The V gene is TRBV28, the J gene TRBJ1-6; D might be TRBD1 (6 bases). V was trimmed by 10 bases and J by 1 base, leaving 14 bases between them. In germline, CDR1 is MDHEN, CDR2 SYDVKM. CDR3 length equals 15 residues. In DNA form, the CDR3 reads TGTGCCACGGGGGGGGGCAGTTCCTATAATTCACCCCTCCACTTT. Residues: CATGGGSSYNSPLHF.

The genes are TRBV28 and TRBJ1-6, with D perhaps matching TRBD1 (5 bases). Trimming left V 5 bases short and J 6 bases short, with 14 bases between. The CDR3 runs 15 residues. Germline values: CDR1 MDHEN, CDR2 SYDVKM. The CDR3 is CASSPGDASNSPLHF. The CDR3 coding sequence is TGTGCCAGCAGTCCCGGGGACGCTTCTAATTCACCCCTCCACTTT.

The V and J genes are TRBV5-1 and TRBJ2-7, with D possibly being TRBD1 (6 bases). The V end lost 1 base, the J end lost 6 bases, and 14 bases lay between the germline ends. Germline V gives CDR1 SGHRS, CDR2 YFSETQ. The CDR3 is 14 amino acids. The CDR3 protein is CASSLPERGSEQYF. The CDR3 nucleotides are TGCGCCAGCAGCTTGCCCGAAAGGGGGAGCGAGCAGTACTTC. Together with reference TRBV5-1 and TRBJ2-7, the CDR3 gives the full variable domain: KAGVTQTPRYLIKTRGQQVTLSCSPISGHRSVSWYQQTPGQGLQFLFEYFSETQRNKGNFPGRFSGRQFSNSRSEMNVSTLELGDSALYLCASSLPERGSEQYFGPGTRLTVT.

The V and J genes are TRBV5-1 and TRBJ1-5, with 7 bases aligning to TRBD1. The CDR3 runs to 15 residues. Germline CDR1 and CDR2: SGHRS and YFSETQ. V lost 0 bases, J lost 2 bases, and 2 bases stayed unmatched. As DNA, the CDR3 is TGCGCCAGCAGCTTGGAAGGACAGGGCAATCAGCCCCAGCATTTT. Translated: CASSLEGQGNQPQHF.

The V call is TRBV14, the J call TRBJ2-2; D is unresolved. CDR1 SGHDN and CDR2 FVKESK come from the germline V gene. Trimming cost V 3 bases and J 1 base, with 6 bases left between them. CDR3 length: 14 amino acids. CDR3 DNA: TGTGCCAGCAGCCAGGTCATGAACACCGGGGAGCTGTTTTTT. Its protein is CASSQVMNTGELFF.

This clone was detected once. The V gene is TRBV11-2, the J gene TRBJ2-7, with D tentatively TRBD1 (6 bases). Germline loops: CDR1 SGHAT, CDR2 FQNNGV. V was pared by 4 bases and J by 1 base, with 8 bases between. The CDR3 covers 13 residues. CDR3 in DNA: TGTGCCAGCAGCTACGGACAGTCCTACGAGCAGTACTTC. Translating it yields CASSYGQSYEQYF.